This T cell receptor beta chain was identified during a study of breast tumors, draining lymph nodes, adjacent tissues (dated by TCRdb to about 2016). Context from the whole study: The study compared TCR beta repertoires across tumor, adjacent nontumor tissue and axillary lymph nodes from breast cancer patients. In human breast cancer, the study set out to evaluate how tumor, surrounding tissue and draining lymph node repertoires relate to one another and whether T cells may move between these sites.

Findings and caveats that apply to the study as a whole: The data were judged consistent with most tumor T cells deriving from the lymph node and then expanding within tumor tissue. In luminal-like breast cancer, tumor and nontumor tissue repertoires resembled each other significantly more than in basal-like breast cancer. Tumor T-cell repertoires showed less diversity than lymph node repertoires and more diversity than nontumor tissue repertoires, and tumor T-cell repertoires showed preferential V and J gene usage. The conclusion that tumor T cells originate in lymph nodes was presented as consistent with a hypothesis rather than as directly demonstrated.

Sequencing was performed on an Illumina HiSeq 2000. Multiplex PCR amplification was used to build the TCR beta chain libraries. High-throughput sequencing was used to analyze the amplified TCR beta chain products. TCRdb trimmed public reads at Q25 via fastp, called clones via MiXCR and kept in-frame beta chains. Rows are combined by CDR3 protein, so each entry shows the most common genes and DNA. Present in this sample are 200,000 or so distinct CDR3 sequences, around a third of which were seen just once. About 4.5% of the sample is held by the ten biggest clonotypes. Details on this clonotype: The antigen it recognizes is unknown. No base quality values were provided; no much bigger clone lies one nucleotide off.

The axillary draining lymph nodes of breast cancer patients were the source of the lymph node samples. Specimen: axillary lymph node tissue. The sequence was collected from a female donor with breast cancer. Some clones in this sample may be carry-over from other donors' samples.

The DNA sequence reads TGTGCCAGCAGCTTCCTTGCGGGGGGACTAGCGGAGAACAACTACGAGCAGTACTTC. This is translated as CASSFLAGGLAENNYEQYF. Recombination joined TRBV7-3 with TRBJ2-7; 11 bases in between match TRBD2. Spanning cysteine to phenylalanine, the CDR3 consists of 19 amino acids. The entry retains the CDR3 DNA only, 57 bases that are in frame from base 1. According to the germline V gene, CDR1 reads SGHTA and CDR2 reads FQGTGA. V loses 3 bases at its end and J loses 3 bases; junction bases beyond the gene matches: 16.